Listed below are T cell receptor beta chains from one sample, sequenced in a study of blood T cell repertoires in COVID-19. Clones were sequenced by immunoSEQ multiplex PCR, and TCRdb holds only the in-frame ones, with some missing. Seen here are 70,000 to 95,000 clones, roughly four fifths observed once, and the top ten hold more than 10%. Sequencing was performed on peripheral blood. Receptors were obtained from a human donor in a cohort sampled during active COVID-19. Both conserved end residues are part of each CDR3. D genes are given only for firm matches. The listing skips clone size in some rows; elsewhere it reads once, few, many or a size class.

V	length	size	D	J	DNA	CDR3
TRBV2	16	NA	TRBD2	TRBJ2-2	TGTGCCAGCAGGGTTGGACTAGCGGGGGGAACCGGGGAGCTGTTTTTT	CASRVGLAGGTGELFF
TRBV2	14	NA	TRBD2	TRBJ2-7	TGTGCCAGCAGTCCAGGACTAGCGGGGCGCGAGCAGTACTTC	CASSPGLAGREQYF
TRBV6-5	15	NA	TRBD1	TRBJ2-1	TGTGCCAGCAGGGAGGACAGGAGCTCCTACAATGAGCAGTTCTTC	CASREDRSSYNEQFF
TRBV5-1	15	NA	TRBD2	TRBJ2-7	TGCGCCAGCAGCTTCGGGACTAGCGATTCCTACGAGCAGTACTTC	CASSFGTSDSYEQYF
TRBV18	14	NA	TRBD1	TRBJ1-2	TGTGCCAGCTCGCCTGGGGACAGGGGTCGCGGCTACACCTTC	CASSPGDRGRGYTF
TRBV30	14	NA	NA	TRBJ2-3	TGTGCCTGGAGTTGGGGACATTCCACAGATACGCAGTATTTT	CAWSWGHSTDTQYF
TRBV28	19	once	TRBD1	TRBJ2-7	TGTGCCAGCAGTACGACCTCCGGGACAGGGAATTCAGGCCTCTACGAGCAGTACTTC	CASSTTSGTGNSGLYEQYF
TRBV25-1	16	NA	TRBD1	TRBJ1-5	TGTGCCAGCAGTGAACAAGGGGGCAGGGGCAATCAGCCCCAGCATTTT	CASSEQGGRGNQPQHF
TRBV6-4	14	NA	TRBD2	TRBJ2-1	TGTGCCAGCAGTGAGGGCGGACTAGTCGGTGAGCAGTTCTTC	CASSEGGLVGEQFF
TRBV30	12	NA	NA	TRBJ2-7	TGTGCCTGGAGTGCAGGGTGGCGGGAGCAGTACTTC	CAWSAGWREQYF
TRBV19	17	NA	TRBD2	TRBJ2-1	TGTGCCAGTAGTACGGCTAGCGGGGGGAACTCCTACAATGAGCAGTTCTTC	CASSTASGGNSYNEQFF
TRBV7-6	17	NA	TRBD1	TRBJ1-4	TGTGCCAGCAGCCGAGGACAGGGGAGGGCAACTAATGAAAAACTGTTTTTT	CASSRGQGRATNEKLFF
TRBV4-1	15	NA	TRBD1	TRBJ2-1	TGCGCCAGCAGCAAGGGACAGGGTGTTAACAATGAGCAGTTCTTC	CASSKGQGVNNEQFF
TRBV9	13	once	NA	TRBJ1-2	TGTGCCAGCAGCGTACGGGGAGATAATGGCTACACCTTC	CASSVRGDNGYTF
TRBV5-1	15	NA	NA	TRBJ2-1	TGCGCCAGCAGCTTGGACAGTAGCTCCTACAATGAGCAGTTCTTC	CASSLDSSSYNEQFF
TRBV7-2	14	NA	NA	TRBJ2-1	TGTGCCAGCAGCAAGGACAGCTCCTACAATGAGCAGTTCTTC	CASSKDSSYNEQFF